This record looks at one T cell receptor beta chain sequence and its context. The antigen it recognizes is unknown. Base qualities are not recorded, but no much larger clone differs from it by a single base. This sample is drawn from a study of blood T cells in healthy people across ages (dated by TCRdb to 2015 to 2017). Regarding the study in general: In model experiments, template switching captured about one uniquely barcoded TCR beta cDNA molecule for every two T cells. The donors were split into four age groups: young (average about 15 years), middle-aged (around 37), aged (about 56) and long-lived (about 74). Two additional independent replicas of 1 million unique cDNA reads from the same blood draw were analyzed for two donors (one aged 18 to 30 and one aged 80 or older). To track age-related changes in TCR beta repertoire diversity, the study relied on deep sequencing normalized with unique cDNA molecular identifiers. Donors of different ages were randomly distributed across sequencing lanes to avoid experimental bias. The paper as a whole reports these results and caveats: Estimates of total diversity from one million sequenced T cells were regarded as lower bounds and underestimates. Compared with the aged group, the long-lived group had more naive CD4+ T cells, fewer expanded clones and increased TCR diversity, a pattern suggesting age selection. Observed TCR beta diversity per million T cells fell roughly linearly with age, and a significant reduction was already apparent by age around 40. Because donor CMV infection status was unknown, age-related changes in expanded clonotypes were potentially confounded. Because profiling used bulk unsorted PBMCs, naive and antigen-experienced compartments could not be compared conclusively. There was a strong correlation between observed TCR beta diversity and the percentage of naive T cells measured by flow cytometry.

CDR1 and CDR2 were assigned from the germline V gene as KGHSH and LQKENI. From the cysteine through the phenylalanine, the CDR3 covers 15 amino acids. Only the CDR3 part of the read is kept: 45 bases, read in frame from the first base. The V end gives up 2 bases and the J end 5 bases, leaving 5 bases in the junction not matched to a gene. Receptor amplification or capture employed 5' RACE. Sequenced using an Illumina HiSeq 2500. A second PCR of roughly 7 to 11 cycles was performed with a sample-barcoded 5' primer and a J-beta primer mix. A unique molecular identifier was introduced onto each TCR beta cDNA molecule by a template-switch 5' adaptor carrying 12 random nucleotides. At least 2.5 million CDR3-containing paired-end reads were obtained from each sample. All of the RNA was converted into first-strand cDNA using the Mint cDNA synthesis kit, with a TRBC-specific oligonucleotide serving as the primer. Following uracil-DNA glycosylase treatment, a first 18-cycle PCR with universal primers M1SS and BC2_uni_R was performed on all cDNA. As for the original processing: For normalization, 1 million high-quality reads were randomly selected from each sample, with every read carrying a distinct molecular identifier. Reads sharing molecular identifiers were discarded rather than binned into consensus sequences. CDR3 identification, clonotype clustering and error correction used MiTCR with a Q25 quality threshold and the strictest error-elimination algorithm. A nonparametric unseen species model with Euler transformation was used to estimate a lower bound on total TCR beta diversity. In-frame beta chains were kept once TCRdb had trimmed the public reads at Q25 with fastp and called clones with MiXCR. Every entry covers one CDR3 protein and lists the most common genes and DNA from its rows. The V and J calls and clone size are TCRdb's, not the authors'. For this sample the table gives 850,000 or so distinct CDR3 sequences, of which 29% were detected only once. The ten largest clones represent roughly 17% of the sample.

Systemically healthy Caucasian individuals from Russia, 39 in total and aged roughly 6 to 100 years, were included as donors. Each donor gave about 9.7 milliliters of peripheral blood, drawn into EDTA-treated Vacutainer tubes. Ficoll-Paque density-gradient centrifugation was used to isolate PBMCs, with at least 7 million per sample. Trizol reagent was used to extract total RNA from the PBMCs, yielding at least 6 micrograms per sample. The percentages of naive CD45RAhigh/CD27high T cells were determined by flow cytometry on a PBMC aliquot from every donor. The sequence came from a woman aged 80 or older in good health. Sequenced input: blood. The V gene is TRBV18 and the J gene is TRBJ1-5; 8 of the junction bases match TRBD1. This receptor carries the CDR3 CASSPRTGSDQPQHF. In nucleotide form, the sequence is TGTGCCAGCTCACCAAGGACAGGGAGCGATCAGCCCCAGCATTTT.